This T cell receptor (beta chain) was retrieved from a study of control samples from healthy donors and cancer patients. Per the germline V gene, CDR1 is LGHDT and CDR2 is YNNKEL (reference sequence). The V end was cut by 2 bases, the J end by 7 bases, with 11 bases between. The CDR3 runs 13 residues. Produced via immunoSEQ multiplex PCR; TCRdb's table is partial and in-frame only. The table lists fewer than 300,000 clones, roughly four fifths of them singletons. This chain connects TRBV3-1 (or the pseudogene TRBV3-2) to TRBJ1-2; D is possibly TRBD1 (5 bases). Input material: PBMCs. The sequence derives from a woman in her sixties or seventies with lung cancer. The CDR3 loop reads CASSQYGGPGYTF. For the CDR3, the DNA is TGTGCCAGCAGCCAATATGGGGGACCTGGCTACACCTTC.